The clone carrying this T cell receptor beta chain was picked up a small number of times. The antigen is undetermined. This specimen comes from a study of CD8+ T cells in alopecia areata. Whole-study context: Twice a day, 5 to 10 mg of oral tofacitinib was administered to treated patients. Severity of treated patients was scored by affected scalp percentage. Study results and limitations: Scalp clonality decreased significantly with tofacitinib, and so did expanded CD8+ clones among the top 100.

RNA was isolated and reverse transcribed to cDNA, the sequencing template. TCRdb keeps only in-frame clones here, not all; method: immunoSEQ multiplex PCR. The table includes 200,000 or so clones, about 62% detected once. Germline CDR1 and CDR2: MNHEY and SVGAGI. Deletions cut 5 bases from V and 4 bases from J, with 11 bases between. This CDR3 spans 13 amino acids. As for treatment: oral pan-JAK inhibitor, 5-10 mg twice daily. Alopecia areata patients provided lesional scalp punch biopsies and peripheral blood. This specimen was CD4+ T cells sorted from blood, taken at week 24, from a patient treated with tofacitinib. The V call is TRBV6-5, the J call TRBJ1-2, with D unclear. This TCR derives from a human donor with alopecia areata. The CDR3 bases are TGTGCCAGCAGTGTGTCGACAACCTATGGCTACACCTTC. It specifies CASSVSTTYGYTF.